This T cell receptor beta chain is from a study of neurological immune-mediated disorders. The study, taken as a whole, reports: A possible signature appeared as one related-CDR3 cluster, in which phylogenetic grouping placed the repertoires of 18 of 34 multiple sclerosis patients. None of the CDR3 amino acid sequences of expanded clones recurred across subjects, suggesting private repertoires in all groups.

This clonotype was counted ten times or more. Its specificity is unknown. This CDR3 spans 16 amino acids. Germline V CDR1 and CDR2: SGHRS, YFSETQ. Trimming left V 1 base short and J 6 bases short, with 17 bases between. MiXCR was run by TCRdb on the 5' RACE reads, yielding one entry per CDR3 protein. The sample shows fewer than 85,000 distinct CDR3 sequences, less than 4% of them seen only once. This chain joins TRBV5-1 and TRBJ2-1; TRBD1 might be the D (6 bases). This receptor was taken from a man aged 25 to 45 with multiple sclerosis. The sample comprised PBMCs. CDR3 residues: CASSLTDLVGGNEQFF. The DNA for the CDR3 is TGCGCCAGCAGCTTGACGGACCTAGTAGGGGGCAATGAGCAGTTCTTC.